The rows below give T cell receptor beta chains drawn from one sample of a study of blood T cell repertoires in COVID-19. The repertoire was sequenced with immunoSEQ multiplex PCR; TCRdb's copy has only in-frame clones and lacks some. The table shows approximately 230,000 clones, with around 80% occurring only once. The sequenced material came from PBMCs or T cells enriched from blood (not recorded which). These receptors came from a man aged 40-49 years who had recovered from COVID-19. Each CDR3 is given with its conserved first and last residue. D genes are given only for firm matches.

J,V,D,CDR3,DNA
TRBJ1-4,TRBV5-5,TRBD1,CASSDRQGSGVANEKLFF,TGTGCCAGCAGCGACCGACAGGGATCGGGTGTGGCTAATGAAAAACTGTTTTTT
TRBJ1-2,TRBV19,TRBD1,CASSIPPGGQGYTNYGYTF,TGTGCCAGTAGTATCCCCCCCGGAGGACAGGGGTATACTAACTATGGCTACACCTTC
TRBJ1-1,TRBV28,NA,CASSTQGGDTEAFF,TGTGCCAGCAGTACCCAAGGGGGGGACACTGAAGCTTTCTTT
TRBJ1-1,TRBV27,NA,CASCRGTGLNTEAFF,TGTGCCAGTTGTCGGGGGACGGGGCTTAACACTGAAGCTTTCTTT
TRBJ1-2,TRBV7-2,NA,CASRPGPNYGYTF,TGTGCCAGCAGACCCGGTCCCAACTATGGCTACACCTTC
TRBJ2-2,TRBV5-1,NA,CASSPSSATGELFF,TGCGCCAGCAGCCCGTCTAGCGCCACCGGGGAGCTGTTTTTT
TRBJ2-6,TRBV29-1,NA,CSVEGAGANVLTF,TGCAGCGTTGAAGGCGCTGGGGCCAACGTCCTGACTTTC
TRBJ2-3,TRBV6-5,TRBD2,CASSMSGGSADTQYF,TGTGCCAGCAGTATGAGCGGGGGCAGCGCAGATACGCAGTATTTT
TRBJ2-2,TRBV19,NA,CASSAGQGGTGELFF,TGTGCCAGTAGTGCTGGACAGGGAGGGACCGGGGAGCTGTTTTTT
TRBJ1-5,TRBV27,NA,CASSPGQTNQPQHF,TGTGCCAGCAGCCCAGGACAGACCAATCAGCCCCAGCATTTT
TRBJ2-2,TRBV10-3,TRBD2,CAISWGLAVNTGELFF,TGTGCCATCAGTTGGGGACTAGCGGTGAACACCGGGGAGCTGTTTTTT
TRBJ1-2,TRBV19,NA,CASSVGHFNYGYTF,TGTGCCAGTAGTGTAGGACATTTCAACTATGGCTACACCTTC
TRBJ2-1,TRBV24-1,TRBD2,CATSVLRGGSSRSDEQFF,TGTGCCACCAGTGTTCTCCGGGGCGGGAGTTCTCGTTCTGATGAGCAGTTCTTC
TRBJ1-1,TRBV19,NA,CASSMRPGLRAFF,TGTGCCAGTAGTATGAGGCCAGGACTACGAGCTTTCTTT